One sample yielded the 12 T cell receptor beta chains listed below, sequenced in a study of T cell repertoires in cytomegalovirus infection (dated by TCRdb to the late 2010s). The instrument given in TCRdb is Illumina HiSeq 1500. TCRdb reprocessed the public reads (quality trimming at Q25 with fastp, clone calling with MiXCR) and kept in-frame beta chains. Identical CDR3 proteins give one entry, which carries the most common genes and DNA. This sample has fewer than 550,000 distinct CDR3 sequences in its table, and 31% of those were observed once. The biggest ten clones account for approximately 13% of the sample. The sample consisted of PBMCs. These TCRs come from a human donor in good health (CMV status not recorded). Some clones in this sample may be carry-over from other donors' samples.

Ten or more counts support this clonotype. The gene calls are TRBV24-1 and TRBJ2-7; D ambiguous. With 3 bases removed from V and 4 bases from J, the gap between germline ends came to 12 bases. The CDR3 has 14 amino acids. Germline V lookup: CDR1 KGHDR, CDR2 SFDVKD. CDR3 protein: CATSDTVGGYEQYF. DNA of the CDR3: TGTGCCACCAGTGATACAGTGGGTGGTTACGAGCAGTACTTC.

The chain has TRBV18 and TRBJ1-4; D not certain. Germline V gives CDR1 KGHSH, CDR2 LQKENI. Trimming removed 2 bases from V and 4 bases from J, with 5 bases in between. The length of the CDR3 is 13 residues. Here the CDR3 reads CASSPGINEKLFF. The CDR3 nucleotides read TGTGCCAGCTCACCAGGGATTAATGAAAAACTGTTTTTT.

In the case of this clonotype: At one boundary the junction diverges from the germline segment, which might be a read error. The chain couples TRBV4-1 to TRBJ2-1; 11 bases are a match to TRBD2. CDR3 length: 18 amino acids. Germline CDR1 is MGHRA and CDR2 is YSYEKL. CDR3 nucleotides: TGTGCCAGCAGCCAAGATAGCAGGACTAGCGGGCGACCAAATGAGCAGTTCTTC. It translates to CASSQDSRTSGRPNEQFF.

Many counts were recorded for this clonotype. The chain carries TRBV7-2 and TRBJ2-4, with 13 bases fitting TRBD2. Germline V lookup: CDR1 SGHTA, CDR2 FQGNSA. This CDR3 has 15 residues. V lost 5 bases to trimming and J lost 6 bases; unmatched junction nucleotides: 4. The CDR3: CASSPWTSGGNIQYF. In nucleotides, the CDR3 is TGTGCCAGCAGCCCATGGACTAGCGGGGGAAACATTCAGTACTTC.

This clonotype was seen a few times. V gene TRBV12-3 or TRBV12-4 combines with J gene TRBJ1-1; 7 nucleotides align to TRBD1. J was trimmed by 6 bases and V by 6 bases; bases with no gene match: 10. The CDR3 is made up of 14 amino acids. DNA of the CDR3: TGTGCCAGCAGATCACAGGCCCAGGGGGCTGAAGCTTTCTTT. This translates into CASRSQAQGAEAFF.

V gene TRBV3-1 combines with J gene TRBJ1-2; D is perhaps TRBD1 (5 bases). The CDR3 spans 15 residues. Germline V CDR1 and CDR2: LGHDT, YNNKEL (reference sequence). Deletions cut 3 bases from V and 0 bases from J, with 11 bases between. CDR3 loop: CASSQGRLANYGYTF. DNA for the CDR3: TGTGCCAGCAGCCAGGGACGGCTAGCTAACTATGGCTACACCTTC.

This chain connects TRBV7-8 to TRBJ2-1; D gene uncertain. V lost 5 bases and J lost 10, with 9 bases in between. CDR3 length: 11 amino acids. Germline-derived CDR1 and CDR2 are SGHVS and FQNEAQ. CDR3 sequence: CASSPSWEQFF. CDR3 DNA sequence: TGTGCCAGCAGCCCTTCGTGGGAGCAGTTCTTC.

The chain has TRBV7-8 and TRBJ1-1; 9 bases are shared with TRBD1. V trimming: 6 bases; J trimming: 2 bases; junction bases outside the gene matches: 10. CDR3 length equals 16 residues. CDR1 SGHVS and CDR2 FQNEAQ come from the germline V gene. The CDR3 bases are TGTGCCAGCAGAAGACGGGACAGGGTAGAAAACACTGAAGCTTTCTTT. This translates into CASRRRDRVENTEAFF.

This clonotype was seen a handful of times. A much larger clone differs by one base, so this may be a read error. This chain links TRBV7-9 with TRBJ1-1, with TRBD1 matching 7 bases. The CDR3 extends over 14 amino acids. Germline CDR1 is SEHNR and CDR2 is FQNEAQ (reference sequence). V shed 5 bases and J 1 base; nucleotides not matched to a gene: 4. CDR3 sequence: CASSADRTNTEAFF. The CDR3 DNA is TGTGCCAGCAGCGCGGACAGGACGAACACTGAAGCTTTCTTT. Supplemented by reference TRBV7-9 and TRBJ1-1, the full variable domain reads DTGVSQNPRHKITKRGQNVTFRCDPISEHNRLYWYRQTLGQGPEFLTYFQNEAQLEKSRLLSDRFSAERPKGSFSTLEIQRTEQGDSAMYLCASSADRTNTEAFFGQGTRLTVV.

The chain combines TRBV15 with TRBJ2-7, with 7 bases fitting TRBD2. CDR1 and CDR2 from the germline V gene are LNHNV and YYDKDF (reference sequence). The CDR3 length is 18 residues. Trimming at V came to 0 bases and at J to 0 bases, leaving 11 bases not matched to a gene. CDR3 nucleotide sequence: TGTGCCACCAGCAGAGATGGGGGGGGAGTTGTAAGCTCCTACGAGCAGTACTTC. Translation gives CATSRDGGGVVSSYEQYF.

In this sample, this clonotype turned up a few times. This chain links TRBV6-1 with TRBJ2-7; possibly TRBD2 for D (6 bases). V lost 7 bases to trimming and J lost 3 bases, with 13 bases between them. The CDR3 runs 13 residues. Per the germline V gene, CDR1 is MNHNS and CDR2 is SASEGT. The CDR3 loop is CASNPGLFYEQYF. The CDR3 DNA reads as TGTGCCAGCAATCCGGGACTTTTCTACGAGCAGTACTTC.

The rearrangement links TRBV4-1 to TRBJ2-5; D not resolved. This CDR3 contains 13 residues. Trimming stripped 1 base from V and 1 base from J, with 4 bases between. Germline CDR1 is MGHRA and CDR2 is YSYEKL. The CDR3 sequence is CASSQVPQETQYF. CDR3 in DNA: TGCGCCAGCAGCCAAGTGCCCCAAGAGACCCAGTACTTC.